The clone carrying this TCR beta chain showed up many times. Its antigen is still unknown. The TCR beta library used iRepertoire HTBI primers with Arm-PCR amplification of CDR3. One entry per CDR3 protein, called by TCRdb with MiXCR from the multiplex PCR reads. This table has about half a million distinct CDR3 sequences, around 12% appearing once. Germline loops: CDR1 KGHDR, CDR2 SFDVKD. The V gene lost 7 bases and the J gene lost 3 bases, with 18 bases spanning the gap. CDR3 length: 16 residues. The sample originates from a study of regulatory T cells in long-lasting Graves disease. Findings and limits, study-wide: Comparison showed that persistent patients shared more public clonotypes (around 3,000) than new patients (over 950).

Stated time point: newly diagnosed GD, antithyroid drugs for less than 3 months. Making the TCR library involved RNA that had been extracted from PBMCs. Graves' disease diagnoses followed American Thyroid Association guidelines. These data also featured in a second study, about T cells in Graves' hyperthyroidism and ophthalmopathy. That publication notes: A first-round RT-PCR of the TCR CDR3 used the HTBI primer set.

Sequencing was performed on peripheral blood mononuclear cells (PBMCs), taken at new diagnosis, from a patient treated with antithyroid drugs. This TCR was recovered from a woman in her 30s with Graves disease. The chain carries TRBV24-1 and TRBJ2-1; weak D call: TRBD2 (5 bases). In DNA, the CDR3 is TGTGCCACCAGCGACCAAAGGGCAGCGGTCTACAATGAGCAGTTCTTC. Protein sequence: CATSDQRAAVYNEQFF.